The TCR beta chain under discussion was sequenced for a study of T-cell reconstitution after alpha-beta-depleted transplantation in children. On this clonotype: A much larger clone differs from this one at a single base, so this may be a read error.

Per germline, CDR1 DFQATT and CDR2 SNEGSKA (reference sequence). CDR3 length equals 15 residues. Library preparation (for TCRbeta) was performed with unique molecular identifiers. TCRdb recomputed calls from the PCR reads with MiXCR, one row per CDR3 protein. The profile covers almost 500,000 distinct CDR3 sequences, with about 12% appearing a single time and over 5.5% taken by the ten largest. The starting material was PBMCs from the stem cell graft donor, obtained from the stem cell graft. The sequence was obtained from a human donor who donated a stem cell graft to a child with combined immunodeficiency. The chain uses TRBV20-1 and TRBJ2-1; 9 bases are shared with TRBD2. CDR3 amino acids: CCAEQTGLAWNEQFF. The CDR3, as DNA: TGCTGTGCCGAACAGACGGGACTAGCCTGGAATGAGCAGTTCTTC.